A selection of T cell receptor beta chains follows, all from one sample in a study of T cells in localized non-small cell lung cancer. Libraries were prepared by immunoSEQ multiplex PCR; TCRdb keeps only in-frame clonotypes and omits some of them. The profile shows over 25,000 clones, about 90% of them singletons. The sequencing used PBMCs, collected before any cancer treatment. The receptor set was obtained from a man aged 40-75 years with stage II lung adenocarcinoma. Each CDR3 is given with its conserved first and last residue. The D gene is left open where the match is weak. Some rows have no size entry. The others give once, few or many, or a class for an expanded clone.

clone_size	v_call	d_call	j_call	cdr3_aa	cdr3_nt
.	TRBV7-3	TRBD2	TRBJ2-7	CAEPVRERYEQYF	TGTGCCGAACCAGTGCGGGAGCGATACGAGCAGTACTTC
.	TRBV21-1	.	TRBJ2-3	CASSKSSLFSLQSSDTDTQYF	TGTGCCAGCAGCAAAAGTTCCCTCTTCTCACTGCAATCCTCCGACACAGATACGCAGTATTTT
once	TRBV5-1	.	TRBJ1-1	CASSQNGANTEAFF	TGCGCCAGCAGCCAGAACGGGGCGAACACTGAAGCTTTCTTT
.	TRBV9	TRBD2	TRBJ2-1	CASSPRLGSGRNEQFF	TGTGCCAGCAGCCCACGACTGGGTAGCGGGAGGAATGAGCAGTTCTTC
.	TRBV9	.	TRBJ1-1	CASSVRDGKGGYTEAFF	TGTGCCAGCAGCGTCCGGGACGGAAAAGGGGGGTACACTGAAGCTTTCTTT
.	TRBV5-4	TRBD1	TRBJ1-3	CASSPTGAGNTIYF	TGTGCCAGCAGCCCGACAGGGGCTGGAAACACCATATATTTT
once	TRBV5-1	.	TRBJ2-3	CASSLTYTDTQYF	TGCGCCAGCAGCCTTACCTACACAGATACGCAGTATTTT
.	TRBV13	.	TRBJ2-7	CASSLGTSNKDEQYF	TGTGCCAGCAGCTTAGGCACTAGTAACAAGGACGAGCAGTACTTC
.	TRBV28	.	TRBJ2-7	CASSFAQGHYEQYF	TGTGCCAGCAGTTTCGCACAGGGCCACTACGAGCAGTACTTC
.	TRBV10-3	.	TRBJ2-5	CAIRETGTSETQYF	TGTGCCATCAGAGAAACCGGGACTTCAGAGACCCAGTACTTC
.	TRBV27	TRBD1	TRBJ2-3	CASSLNSGTGFTDTQYF	TGTGCCAGCAGTTTAAATTCGGGGACAGGGTTCACAGATACGCAGTATTTT
.	TRBV15	.	TRBJ1-5	CATSRGGQAVKPQHF	TGTGCCACCAGCAGAGGTGGGCAGGCGGTTAAGCCCCAGCATTTT
.	TRBV30	TRBD1	TRBJ2-3	CAWGSDRGGRGNWGDTQYF	TGTGCCTGGGGTTCGGACAGGGGCGGCCGGGGGAACTGGGGCGATACGCAGTATTTT
.	TRBV7-3	TRBD1	TRBJ2-1	CASSARTGESYNEQFF	TGTGCCAGCAGCGCCCGGACAGGGGAGTCCTACAATGAGCAGTTCTTC
.	TRBV28	.	TRBJ2-3	CASSLGRGRGDTQYF	TGTGCCAGCAGTTTAGGTAGGGGGCGGGGAGATACGCAGTATTTT
.	TRBV7-9	.	TRBJ2-2	CASSLTAGRVGGELFF	TGTGCCAGCAGCTTAACGGCAGGGCGAGTCGGCGGGGAGCTGTTTTTT
once	TRBV4-3	.	TRBJ2-1	CASSQESRVNNEQFF	TGCGCCAGCAGCCAAGAGTCTCGAGTAAACAATGAGCAGTTCTTC
.	TRBV7-3	.	TRBJ1-2	CASSPSGQGLYGYTF	TGTGCCAGCAGCCCGTCGGGGCAGGGACTCTATGGCTACACCTTC
.	TRBV5-1	.	TRBJ1-1	CASSTDSMNTEAFF	TGCGCCAGCAGCACAGACAGCATGAACACTGAAGCTTTCTTT
.	TRBV2	.	TRBJ2-7	CASSEQGFNEQYF	TGTGCCAGCAGTGAGCAGGGCTTTAACGAGCAGTACTTC
.	TRBV9	TRBD2	TRBJ2-2	CASSVDLREWTGELFF	TGTGCCAGCAGCGTAGATCTGCGGGAGTGGACCGGGGAGCTGTTTTTT
.	TRBV7-9	TRBD2	TRBJ2-1	CASSLTLAGRNEQFF	TGTGCCAGCAGCTTAACCTTAGCGGGGAGGAATGAGCAGTTCTTC
.	TRBV19	.	TRBJ1-2	CASSISQGGGHGYTF	TGTGCCAGTAGTATATCGCAGGGCGGGGGACATGGCTACACCTTC
.	TRBV7-2	TRBD1	TRBJ2-5	CATKQGPEETQYF	TGTGCCACAAAACAGGGGCCAGAAGAGACCCAGTACTTC
few	TRBV5-1	.	TRBJ1-1	CASSPRGENTEAFF	TGCGCCAGCAGCCCTCGTGGAGAGAACACTGAAGCTTTCTTT
.	TRBV29-1	.	TRBJ1-2	CSVEESGSGYTF	TGCAGCGTTGAAGAGTCGGGAAGCGGCTACACCTTC
.	TRBV23-1	TRBD1	TRBJ1-2	CASVFRRDRGYGYTF	TGCGCCAGCGTCTTTCGGCGGGACAGGGGCTATGGCTACACCTTC
.	TRBV28	.	TRBJ2-1	CASSPPDPAEVFF	TGTGCCAGCAGTCCCCCGGACCCCGCAGAAGTGTTCTTC
few	TRBV25-1	TRBD1	TRBJ2-1	CASYSGTESYNEQFF	TGTGCCAGCTACTCCGGGACAGAATCCTACAATGAGCAGTTCTTC
.	TRBV11-3	.	TRBJ2-7	CANRVSYEQYF	TGTGCCAATAGGGTCTCCTACGAGCAGTACTTC
.	TRBV2	.	TRBJ1-3	CASSEYRVRAFSGNTIYF	TGTGCCAGCAGTGAATATAGAGTAAGGGCCTTCTCTGGAAACACCATATATTTT
once	TRBV6-5	TRBD1	TRBJ1-5	CASSYGGQGDQPQHF	TGTGCCAGCAGTTACGGGGGGCAGGGGGATCAGCCCCAGCATTTT